This TCR beta chain was captured by sequencing in a study of T cells in Graves' hyperthyroidism and ophthalmopathy. Study conclusions and caveats: A 13 V-J model separated ophthalmopathy from stable hyperthyroidism.

Hyperthyroidism had been newly diagnosed in patients aged 18 to 65, and its duration was under 2 months. Any patient presenting with uncontrolled infection, other autoimmune disease, pregnancy or lactation was left out. Each diagnosis was grounded in clinical symptoms, serum thyroxine and TRAb, thyroid ultrasound, and orbital computed tomography. The CDR3 consists of 14 residues. Germline CDR1 and CDR2: SGHRS and YFSETQ. RNA transcripts gave rise to amplified TCR beta CDR3 regions. RT-PCR in the first round (using the HTBI primer set) targeted the TCR CDR3. One entry per CDR3 protein, called by TCRdb with MiXCR from the multiplex PCR reads. The table includes around 350,000 distinct CDR3 sequences, about 13% detected once. This clonotype showed up just a few times. The antigen remains undetermined. As the CDR3 is not closed by the conserved phenylalanine or tryptophan, this likely results from a read error.

The sample comprised blood. This TCR was sampled from a young woman with Graves' hyperthyroidism. The V and J genes are TRBV5-1 and TRBJ2-4, with unresolved D. The CDR3 here is CASSLGYGENIQYL. The CDR3 nucleotides read TGTGCCAGCAGCTTGGGATACGGAGAAAACATTCAGTACCTC.